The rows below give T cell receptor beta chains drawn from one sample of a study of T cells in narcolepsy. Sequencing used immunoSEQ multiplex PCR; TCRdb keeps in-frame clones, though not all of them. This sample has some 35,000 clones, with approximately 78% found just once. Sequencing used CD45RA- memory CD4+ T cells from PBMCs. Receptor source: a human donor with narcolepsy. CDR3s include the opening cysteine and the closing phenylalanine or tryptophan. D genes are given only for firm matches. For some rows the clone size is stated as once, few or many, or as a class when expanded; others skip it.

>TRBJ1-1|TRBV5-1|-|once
TGCGCCAGCAGCTTAGCCGATTTTGCTAACACTGAAGCTTTCTTT
CASSLADFANTEAFF
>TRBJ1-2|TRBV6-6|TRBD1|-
TGTGCCAGCAGTCCTAACCCCGACAGGGCCCAGGGATACACCTTC
CASSPNPDRAQGYTF
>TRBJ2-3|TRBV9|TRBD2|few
TGTGCCAGCAGCGTAGCGCCTAGCGGGCCTACTAGCACAGATACGCAGTATTTT
CASSVAPSGPTSTDTQYF
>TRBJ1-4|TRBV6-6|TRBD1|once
TGTGCCAGCAGTCCATGGGACAGGGCAAATGAAAAACTGTTTTTT
CASSPWDRANEKLFF
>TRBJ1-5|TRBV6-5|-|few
TGTGCCAGCAGTTACGGCCCGAACGGGCAGCCCCAGCATTTT
CASSYGPNGQPQHF
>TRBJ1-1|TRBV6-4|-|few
TGTGCCAGCAGATCGGGCTTCTCAAACACTGAAGCTTTCTTT
CASRSGFSNTEAFF
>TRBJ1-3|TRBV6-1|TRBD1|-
TGTGCCAGCAGTGTCGGACAGGGGAAGGCCATATATTTT
CASSVGQGKAIYF
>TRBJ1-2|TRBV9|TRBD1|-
TGTGCCAGCAGCGAGGGACAGGGAAGAGCTGGAGGCTACACCTTC
CASSEGQGRAGGYTF
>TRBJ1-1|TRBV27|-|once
TGTGCCAGCCGGGACACAGGCCTTTGGACTGAAGCTTTCTTT
CASRDTGLWTEAFF
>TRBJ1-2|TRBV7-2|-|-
TGTGCCAGCAGCTCCAATAGCTATGGCTACACCTTC
CASSSNSYGYTF
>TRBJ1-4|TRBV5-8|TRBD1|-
TGTGCCAGCAGCTTCTCCAGGGGGGTTGCGACTAATGAAAAACTGTTTTTT
CASSFSRGVATNEKLFF
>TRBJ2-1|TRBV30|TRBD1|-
TGTGCCTGGAGTGTACTCGGGACAGGGCGAGGTGAGCAGTTCTTC
CAWSVLGTGRGEQFF
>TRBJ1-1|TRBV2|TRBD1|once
TGTGCCAGCACCCCAGGACCACAGGGGTTCACTGAAGCTTTCTTT
CASTPGPQGFTEAFF
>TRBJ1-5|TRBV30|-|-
TGTGCCTGGAGTGGGACGGTCAGGGGCCAGCCCCAGCATTTT
CAWSGTVRGQPQHF
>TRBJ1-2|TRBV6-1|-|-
TGTGCCAGCAGTGAGCGGGGGGACTATGGCTACACCTTC
CASSERGDYGYTF
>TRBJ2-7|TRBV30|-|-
TGTGCCTGGACCAGGGGTCTATCCTACGAGCAGTACTTC
CAWTRGLSYEQYF
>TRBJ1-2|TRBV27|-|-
TGTGCCAGTAGAAGGGGATCTACCGCCGCTTATGGCTACACCTTC
CASRRGSTAAYGYTF
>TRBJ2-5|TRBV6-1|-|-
TGTGCCAGCAGTGCCTCTACAGGTCGCCAAGAGACCCAGTACTTC
CASSASTGRQETQYF
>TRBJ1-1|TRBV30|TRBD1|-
TGTGCCTGGAGTGTACCTCGGAAATACAGGGGGACGGACACTGAAGCTTTCTTT
CAWSVPRKYRGTDTEAFF
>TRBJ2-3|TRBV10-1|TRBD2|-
TGCGCCAGCAGTGATCGGCCAGCGGGAACAGATACGCAGTATTTT
CASSDRPAGTDTQYF
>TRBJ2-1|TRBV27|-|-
TGTGCCAGCAGGCAAAACCGGGACTACAATGAGCAGTTCTTC
CASRQNRDYNEQFF
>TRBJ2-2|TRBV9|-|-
TGTGCCAGCAGCTTAAGTCCCACAGGGACCAACACCGGGGAGCTGTTTTTT
CASSLSPTGTNTGELFF
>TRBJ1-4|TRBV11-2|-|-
TGTGCCAGCAGCTTGGAAAAACTGTTTTTT
CASSLEKLFF
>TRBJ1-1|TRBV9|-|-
TGTGCCAGCAGCGTACACGCGAACACTGAAGCTTTCTTT
CASSVHANTEAFF
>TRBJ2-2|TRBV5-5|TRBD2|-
TGTGCCAGCACACGACTAGCGGGAGTAGGGAACACCGGGGAGCTGTTTTTT
CASTRLAGVGNTGELFF
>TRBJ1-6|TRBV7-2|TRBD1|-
TGTGCCAGCAGCTTAGGACAGGGGGTAGGCTCACCCCTCCACTTT
CASSLGQGVGSPLHF
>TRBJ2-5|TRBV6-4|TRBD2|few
TGTGCCAGCATTTTAATAAGGGAAGGACTAGCGGGGGAGACCCAGTACTTC
CASILIREGLAGETQYF
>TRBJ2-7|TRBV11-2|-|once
TGTGCCAGCAGCCCAGGCACTTCCCTCTACGAGCAGTACTTC
CASSPGTSLYEQYF
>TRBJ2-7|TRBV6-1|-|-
TGTGCCAGCAGTGACCAACAGGGCTCCTACGAGCAGTACTTC
CASSDQQGSYEQYF
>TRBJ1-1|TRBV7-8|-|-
TGTGCCAGTGACCGTCCGGGACGGAGGAACACTGAAGCTTTCTTT
CASDRPGRRNTEAFF
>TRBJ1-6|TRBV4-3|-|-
TGCGCCAGCAGCCAAGCTGCCTACACCAATTCACCCCTCCACTTT
CASSQAAYTNSPLHF
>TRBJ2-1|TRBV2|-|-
TGTGCCAGCAGTGAAAGGGGGGGATCTGGCAATGAGCAGTTCTTC
CASSERGGSGNEQFF
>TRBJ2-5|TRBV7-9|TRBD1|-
TGTGCCAGCAGCTTCGACAGGGTCGAGACCCAGTACTTC
CASSFDRVETQYF
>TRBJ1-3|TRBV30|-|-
TGTGCCTGGAGCTCCGACGGGGGAAACACCATATATTTT
CAWSSDGGNTIYF
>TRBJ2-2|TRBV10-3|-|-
TGTGCCATCAGATTAGCCGGGAACACCGGGGAGCTGTTTTTT
CAIRLAGNTGELFF
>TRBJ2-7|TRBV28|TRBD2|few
TGTGCCAGCAGTTTTAGCGAGACTAGCGGGTACGAGCAGTACTTC
CASSFSETSGYEQYF
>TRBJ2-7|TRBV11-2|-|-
TGTGCCAGCAGCACCCCGGGCTACGAGCAGTACTTC
CASSTPGYEQYF
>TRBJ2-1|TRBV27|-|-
TGTGCCAGCAGTTGGACAGCCTCCAATGAGCAGTTCTTC
CASSWTASNEQFF
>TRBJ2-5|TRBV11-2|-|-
TGTGCCAGCAGCTTTGAGGAGACCCAGTACTTC
CASSFEETQYF
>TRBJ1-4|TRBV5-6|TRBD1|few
TGTGCCAGCAGCTTGGGGACAGGCCCAACGGGAAAACTGTTTTTT
CASSLGTGPTGKLFF
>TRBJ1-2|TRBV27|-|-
TGTGCCAGCAGCCGAAGGACCGGCGAGATCTATGGCTACACCTTC
CASSRRTGEIYGYTF
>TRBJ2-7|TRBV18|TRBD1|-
TGTGCCAGCTCCCCCGGGACAGGCTACGAGCAGTACTTC
CASSPGTGYEQYF
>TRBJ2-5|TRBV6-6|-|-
TGTGCCAGCAGTTACTCGGGGGGGGCTGCAAAGGAGACCCAGTACTTC
CASSYSGGAAKETQYF
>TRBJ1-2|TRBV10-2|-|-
TGCGCCAGCTCGAGAGGCAGGGAGTTTGGCTACACCTTC
CASSRGREFGYTF
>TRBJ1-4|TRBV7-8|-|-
TGTGCCAGCAGCCCGTATTTGTTGGAAAAACTGTTTTTT
CASSPYLLEKLFF
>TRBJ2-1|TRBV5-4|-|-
TGTGCCAGCAGCTCACAGGTTGCCTACAATGAGCAGTTCTTC
CASSSQVAYNEQFF
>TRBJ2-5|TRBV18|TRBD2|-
TGTGCCAGCTCACCACTGTCTAGCGGGAGGACCGACAAAGAGACCCAGTACTTC
CASSPLSSGRTDKETQYF
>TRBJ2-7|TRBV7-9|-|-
TGTGCCAGCAGCTTATCGGACGGACCCTCCTACGAGCAGTACTTC
CASSLSDGPSYEQYF
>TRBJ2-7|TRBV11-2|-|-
TGTGCCAGCAGCTTAGTATCGGGCCCCTACGAGCAGTACTTC
CASSLVSGPYEQYF
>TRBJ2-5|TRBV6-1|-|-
TGTGCCAGCAGTGAAGCCCCGACAGGCAGGGAGACCCAGTACTTC
CASSEAPTGRETQYF
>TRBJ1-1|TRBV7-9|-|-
TGTGCCAGCAGCTTAGGGGAGGCCCGGGACGAGACTGAAGCTTTCTTT
CASSLGEARDETEAFF
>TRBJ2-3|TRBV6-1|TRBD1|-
TGTGCCAGCAGCGGGACAGGGCACCCCGCAGATACGCAGTATTTT
CASSGTGHPADTQYF
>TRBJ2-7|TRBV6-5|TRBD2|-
TGTGCCAGCAGTTACGATCCCGGGAGGGCCTACGAGCAGTACTTC
CASSYDPGRAYEQYF
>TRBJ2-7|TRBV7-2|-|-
TGTGCCAGCAGCTTAGACGGGGGGCCGGGCGAGCAGTACTTC
CASSLDGGPGEQYF
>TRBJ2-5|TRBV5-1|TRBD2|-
TGCGCCAGCAGCTTAAGCGGGGACCATGGAGGCGAGACCCAGTACTTC
CASSLSGDHGGETQYF
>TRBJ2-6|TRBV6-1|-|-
TGTGCCAGCAGTGAATTGCAGGGTCCAGGTGGGGCCAACGTCCTGACTTTC
CASSELQGPGGANVLTF